These 8 T cell receptor beta chains came from one sample sequenced in a study of blood T cells in healthy people across ages. Together with a sample-barcoded 5' primer, a J-beta primer mix was included in a second PCR lasting roughly 7 to 11 cycles. TCRdb processed the 5' RACE reads anew with MiXCR; each CDR3 protein has one entry. The data hold hundreds of thousands of distinct CDR3 sequences, with about 28% observed a single time. Sequencing was carried out using blood. All receptors derive from a woman of 80 years or more in good health.

There are many counts of this clonotype. This chain connects TRBV14 to TRBJ1-2, with 10 bases fitting TRBD1. Germline trimming cut 1 base from V and 4 bases from J; bases unmatched to any gene: 6. The CDR3 contains 16 residues. CDR1 SGHDN and CDR2 FVKESK come from the germline V gene. The CDR3 is CASSQGGGTGAYGYTF. The CDR3 DNA sequence: TGTGCCAGCAGCCAAGGGGGCGGGACAGGGGCCTATGGCTACACCTTC.

This clonotype was seen only a few times. A much more abundant neighbour one base away suggests this may be a read error. The chain joins TRBV6-5 to TRBJ2-3; 8 positions match TRBD2. V dropped 4 bases and J dropped 6; count of bases not matched to a gene: 9. CDR1 is MNHEY, CDR2 SVGAGI, per germline. The length of the CDR3 is 15 residues. CDR3 bases: TGTGCCAGCAGTTTGGGCGGGGGGCCCCGGGATACGCAGTATTTT. This translates into CASSLGGGPRDTQYF.

V gene TRBV20-1 combines with J gene TRBJ1-2, with D tentatively TRBD1 (5 bases). This CDR3 has 15 residues. V was clipped by 1 base and J by 7 bases, with 19 bases between them. The germline V gene has CDR1 DFQATT and CDR2 SNEGSKA (reference sequence). CDR3 protein: CSARGLWTGPIGYTF. As DNA, the CDR3 is TGCAGTGCTAGAGGTCTATGGACGGGGCCTATTGGCTACACCTTC.

This clonotype was observed at least ten times. V usage is TRBV12-3 or TRBV12-4 and J usage is TRBJ2-5, with TRBD1 identical over 7 bases. V dropped 2 bases and J dropped 11; count of bases not matched to a gene: 11. This CDR3 is 14 amino acids long. CDR3 DNA sequence: TGTGCCAGCAGTTTATTGGGCAGGGGGTGGGAGCAGTACTTC. It encodes CASSLLGRGWEQYF.

J is TRBJ1-1 and V is TRBV28; 7 bases map to TRBD1. Unmatched junction bases numbered 6, after V lost 2 bases and J lost 6 bases. This CDR3 contains 14 residues. Germline V gives CDR1 MDHEN, CDR2 SYDVKM. The DNA for the CDR3 is TGTGCCAGCAGTTTAGGGACAGCGAGGGCTGAAGCTTTCTTT. Amino acids: CASSLGTARAEAFF.

The table lists this clonotype with many counts. The chain links TRBV20-1 to TRBJ2-3, with TRBD2 identical over 7 bases. The ends lost 6 bases at V and 6 bases at J; junction bases unmatched: 12. The CDR3 contains 14 residues. The germline gives CDR1 DFQATT, CDR2 SNEGSKA (reference sequence). The CDR3 sequence is CSARGDPIRDTQYF. The CDR3 nucleotides are TGCAGTGCCCGGGGGGACCCAATCAGGGATACGCAGTATTTT.

This clonotype has at least ten counts. V is TRBV9 and J is TRBJ2-5, with 7 bases lining up with TRBD1. From germline, CDR1 is SGDLS and CDR2 YYNGEE. The CDR3 is made up of 15 amino acids. The V segment lost 2 bases and the J segment 7 bases; nucleotides outside the gene matches: 11. CDR3 region: CASSVSTGDRGTQYF. The CDR3 DNA follows: TGTGCCAGCAGCGTGTCCACAGGGGACCGGGGGACCCAGTACTTC.

This clonotype was counted only a few times. Compared with germline, one end of the junction differs, possibly owing to a read error. This rearrangement joins TRBV6-5 to TRBJ1-2; 7 nucleotides match TRBD1. The CDR3 runs to 15 residues. Germline V CDR1 and CDR2: MNHEY, SVGAGI. The chain's CDR3 is CASGPGQTIFYGHTF. The CDR3 nucleotides are TGTGCCAGCGGTCCGGGACAGACAATATTCTATGGCCACACCTTC.